This entry is about one TCR beta chain. Its target is not known. No patient had autoimmune disease or received systemic immunosuppression. This sample stems from a study of OX40 agonist ivuxolimab in advanced cancers. The V gene lost 0 bases and the J gene lost 0 bases, with 15 bases spanning the gap. In germline, CDR1 is KGHSH, CDR2 LQKENI. The CDR3 is 18 residues long. The study's findings and limits: Low normalized T-cell clonal expansion also characterized some of the nonresponders. Dosing at 0.1 to 3.0 mg/kg was accompanied by clonal expansion of CD4+ and CD8+ blood T cells by week 6.

TCRdb keeps only in-frame clones here, not all; method: immunoSEQ multiplex PCR. The table shows around 64,000 clones, with around 85% occurring only once. The rearrangement uses TRBV18 and TRBJ1-3; tentatively, D is TRBD1 (5 bases). This TCR came from an adult with an advanced solid tumor such as melanoma, head and neck, liver or kidney cancer. The sample was CD4+ or CD8+ T cells sorted from blood, taken in a trial of the OX40 agonist ivuxolimab. The CDR3 DNA follows: TGTGCCAGCTCACCACCGGGGGGAAACATTCTCTCTGGAAACACCATATATTTT. Its protein is CASSPPGGNILSGNTIYF.